Listed below are T cell receptor beta chains from one sample, sequenced in a study of blood T cell repertoires in COVID-19. Profiled with immunoSEQ multiplex PCR; TCRdb holds only in-frame clones, not every one. In the table there are 29,000 or so clones, 85% to 90% of which are singletons. Sequencing was carried out using peripheral blood. All receptors derive from a man aged 55-75 years with acute or convalescent COVID-19. The conserved cysteine and the conserved F or W are not part of the CDR3 here. The D gene is left open where the match is weak. Not every row has a clone size; where given, it reads once, few, many or a size class.

cdr3_aa d_call v_call clone_size
SASRLPTETQY - TRBV20-1 -
ASSWALAGPTDTQY TRBD2 TRBV7-9 -
ASTPNSGLTGEQY - TRBV10-2 -
ASSQRQGAYEQY TRBD1 TRBV3-1/TRBV3-2 -
ASSVDRDGEQY - TRBV9 -
ASSLQITGLNYGYT - TRBV5-1 -
ASSQVGGAAGYT - TRBV3-1/TRBV3-2 -
ASSYLVWNTEAF - TRBV6-6 -
ASSLGTSYEQY - TRBV27 -
ASSQDRPPSYEQY TRBD1 TRBV5-4 -
ASKGGAGEKLF - TRBV6-6 -
ASSDSGGLYGYT - TRBV6-4 -
ASSLMSTGDGYT TRBD1 TRBV5-5 -
ASSYGTGLQETQY TRBD1 TRBV7-9 once
ASSLNPAGYGYT - TRBV7-9 -
AIRGGTGTGNEQF - TRBV10-3 -
ASSPAGDSTTEAF - TRBV9 -
ASSYTVNTEAF - TRBV19 -
ASSPGTGYNEQF TRBD1 TRBV3-1/TRBV3-2 -
SASSGDEKLF - TRBV20-1 -
ASSLHTGSGNSPLH - TRBV7-2 -
TSSQNSMNTEAF - TRBV1 once
ASTGRGRMTEAF - TRBV6-5 -
SASVGAYSYEQY - TRBV20-1 -
AISERGGELF - TRBV10-3 once
ASSPVLIGGDSGANVLT - TRBV18 -
ASSLATTPLH - TRBV5-6 -
ASSVPERGYT - TRBV9 -
ATSSQASPQH - TRBV15 -
ASSSSRDRGFYGYT TRBD1 TRBV7-2 -
ASRHTSGQGAVGGYT TRBD1 TRBV7-9 -
ASSSVTGSGTEAF TRBD1 TRBV27 -
ASSLAQGNQKTEAF - TRBV11-3 once
ASSQGVGDYGYT - TRBV4-1 -
ASRDRGLEAF TRBD1 TRBV10-2 -